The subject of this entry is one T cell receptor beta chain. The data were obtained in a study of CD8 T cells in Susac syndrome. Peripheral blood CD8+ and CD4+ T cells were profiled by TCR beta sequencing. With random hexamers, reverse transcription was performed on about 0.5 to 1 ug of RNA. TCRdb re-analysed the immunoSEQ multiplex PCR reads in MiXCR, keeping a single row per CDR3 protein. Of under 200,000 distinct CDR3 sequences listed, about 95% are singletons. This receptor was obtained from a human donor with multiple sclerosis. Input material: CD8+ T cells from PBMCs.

The CDR3 DNA is TGCAGCATGACAGGTCTGAACTCCTACAATGAGCAGTTCTTC. As protein: CSMTGLNSYNEQFF. V gene TRBV29-1 combines with J gene TRBJ2-1; a possible D gene is TRBD1 (6 bases). V gave up 8 bases and J gave up 0 bases, with 14 bases separating them. The germline V gene encodes CDR1 SQVTM and CDR2 ANQGSEA. The CDR3 runs 14 residues.